These T cell receptor beta chains were read from a single sample in a study of blood T cell repertoires in COVID-19. Produced via immunoSEQ multiplex PCR; TCRdb's table is partial and in-frame only. Here the sample spans just under 250,000 clones, around 86% being singletons. The source material was peripheral blood. The receptors derive from a woman between 25 and 40 years old who had recovered from COVID-19. The conserved cysteine and the conserved F or W are not part of the CDR3 here.

J | V | CDR3
TRBJ1-1 | TRBV27 | ASSLQGLVAEAF
TRBJ2-2 | TRBV19 | ASRWAGGGTGELF
TRBJ2-5 | TRBV7-9 | ASSLLRGGYQETQY
TRBJ2-7 | TRBV15 | ATSRVISGQGSYEQY
TRBJ2-3 | TRBV19 | ASSWRGGGTDTQY
TRBJ2-3 | TRBV15 | ATSRRGDRSTDTQY
TRBJ1-4 | TRBV6-5 | ATRDSAANEKLF
TRBJ2-7 | TRBV28 | ASGGTQYEQY
TRBJ1-5 | TRBV9 | ASSPWGGQPQH
TRBJ2-3 | TRBV5-1 | ASSQGLADPTDTQY
TRBJ1-1 | TRBV18 | ASSPTSGQGIEAF
TRBJ1-5 | TRBV24-1 | ATSPGDNQPQH
TRBJ1-6 | TRBV4-1 | ASSQGDPMESPLH
TRBJ2-7 | TRBV5-1 | ASSVGQTYEQY
TRBJ2-3 | TRBV7-3 | ASSLGLSGDTQY
TRBJ2-7 | TRBV11-2 | ASSLTRGNYEQY
TRBJ2-7 | TRBV14 | ASSQGGGQTTREQY
TRBJ1-2 | TRBV9 | ASSVETGYGYT
TRBJ1-1 | TRBV30 | AWSIFGGGTEAF
TRBJ1-4 | TRBV3-1/TRBV3-2 | ASSQDLVQPAF
TRBJ2-1 | TRBV6-2/TRBV6-3 | ASSYGQGLF
TRBJ1-6 | TRBV14 | ASSQRPGQGSPALH
TRBJ1-2 | TRBV7-9 | ASRFEGGYT
TRBJ2-5 | TRBV7-2 | ASSSQTSGGARETQY
TRBJ2-1 | TRBV27 | ASSRGLVGNEQF
TRBJ2-7 | TRBV21-1 | ASSRIAGTDWAYEQY
TRBJ1-4 | TRBV6-5 | ASRTLTGNNEKLF
TRBJ1-2 | TRBV3-1/TRBV3-2 | ASSQGTTTGYT
TRBJ2-7 | TRBV6-2/TRBV6-3 | ASSGQTYEQY
TRBJ1-3 | TRBV6-5 | ASSYGISGNTIY
TRBJ2-5 | TRBV5-4 | ASSSFRGGRPQETQY
TRBJ1-5 | TRBV4-1 | ASSHERGNNQPQH
TRBJ2-1 | TRBV4-2 | ASSQDPGNEQF
TRBJ1-5 | TRBV5-5 | ASSLGGVTNRNQPQH
TRBJ1-5 | TRBV19 | ASSVIDRGLGQPQH
TRBJ2-7 | TRBV2 | ASSYGQGYEQY
TRBJ2-7 | TRBV11-2 | ASSPARQALREQY